Listed here are 32 T cell receptor beta chains from one sample, sequenced in a study of blood T cells in healthy people across ages. Combining a sample-barcoded 5' primer with a J-beta primer mix, a second PCR ran for roughly 7 to 12 cycles. TCRdb ran MiXCR on the 5' RACE reads and lists one entry per CDR3 protein. This table has roughly 1,300,000 distinct CDR3 sequences, around 59% appearing once. Sequenced material: blood. These TCRs come from a man aged 18 to 35 in good health.

The rearrangement joins TRBV21-1 to TRBJ2-5; the D call of TRBD1 is as the table states it, not checked on the DNA. With the DNA end fitting TRBJ2-7 better, the J assignment may be wrong. TRBV21-1 is a pseudogene locus. The CDR3 loop spans 14 amino acids. CDR3 DNA: TGTGCCAGCAGCATAACGGACAGGGGGTTCGAGCAGTACTTC. It yields the protein CASSITDRGFEQYF.

This clonotype was observed a handful of times. The chain combines TRBV11-2 with TRBJ2-7; maybe TRBD1 (6 bases). V shed 5 bases and J shed 5 bases, with 19 bases lying between them. The CDR3 runs 15 residues. Germline V gene sequence: CDR1 SGHAT, CDR2 FQNNGV. The CDR3 DNA reads as TGTGCCAGCAGCCCACTCCGAGGGGGTCAGGACGAGCAGTACTTC. It is translated as CASSPLRGGQDEQYF.

V usage is TRBV6-5 and J usage is TRBJ2-1; no clear D. Germline V lookup: CDR1 MNHEY, CDR2 SVGAGI. The germline V and J ends were trimmed by 4 bases and 2 bases, with 15 bases remaining between them. The CDR3 length is 16 residues. In DNA, the CDR3 is TGTGCCAGCAGTTCGACCGTGCGGTTAACCTACAATGAGCAGTTCTTC. Translating it yields CASSSTVRLTYNEQFF.

In the case of this clonotype: The junction does not match germline at one end; this may be a read error. This chain links TRBV12-3 or TRBV12-4 with TRBJ1-1, with 7 bases that match TRBD1. The CDR3 sequence is 13 residues long. In DNA form, the CDR3 reads TGTGCCGGCAGGAGGGGGCAGGAGACTGAAGCTTTCTTT. This gives the protein CAGRRGQETEAFF.

The rearrangement uses TRBV4-1 and TRBJ2-1; TRBD2 might be the D (6 bases). Between the trimmed V and J ends, which lost 4 bases and 6 bases, there was a span of 19 bases. The germline V gene has CDR1 MGHRA and CDR2 YSYEKL. This CDR3 has 16 amino acids. The CDR3 DNA reads as TGCGCCAGCAGCCCCCTCGGAGGGGAGAGGTTCAATGAGCAGTTCTTC. Translated, it gives CASSPLGGERFNEQFF.

The V gene is TRBV12-3 or TRBV12-4, the J gene TRBJ2-5; D may match TRBD1 or TRBD2 (5 bases each). V lost 6 bases and J 1 base, leaving 15 bases between the germline ends. The CDR3 totals 15 residues. The CDR3: CASRAGGGIQETQYF. For the CDR3, the DNA is TGTGCCAGCAGGGCTGGTGGGGGTATCCAAGAGACCCAGTACTTC.

This clonotype was counted only a few times. The chain links TRBV27 to TRBJ2-7; 8 bases line up with TRBD1. V trimming: 6 bases; J trimming: 4 bases; junction bases outside the gene matches: 11. The CDR3 sequence is 15 residues long. Germline V CDR1 and CDR2: MNHEY, SMNVEV (reference sequence). This CDR3 reads CASRRRAGGSYEQYF. The CDR3 bases are TGTGCCAGCAGGAGGAGGGCAGGGGGCTCGTACGAGCAGTACTTC.

V and J are TRBV27 and TRBJ2-7; D might be TRBD2 (6 bases). Germline V gene sequence: CDR1 MNHEY, CDR2 SMNVEV (reference sequence). The CDR3 consists of 14 residues. The V end lost 4 bases, the J end lost 3 bases, and 13 bases lay between the germline ends. Written as DNA, the CDR3 is TGTGCCAGCAGTTATATCGGCGGGGTCTACGAGCAGTACTTC. It specifies CASSYIGGVYEQYF.

The V call is TRBV5-1, the J call TRBJ2-1; 10 bases map to TRBD2. V dropped 2 bases and J dropped 4; count of bases not matched to a gene: 6. The germline CDR1 and CDR2 sequences are SGHRS and YFSETQ. This CDR3 contains 16 residues. The CDR3 DNA is TGCGCCAGCAGCTTAGGTTCTAGCGGGGGATACAATGAGCAGTTCTTC. Translated: CASSLGSSGGYNEQFF.

This clonotype was seen only a few times. This may be a read error, as it is one base from a much larger clone. This rearrangement joins TRBV6-2 or TRBV6-3 to TRBJ2-7; D might be TRBD2 (6 bases). The CDR3 is 13 amino acids. CDR1 MNHEY and CDR2 SVGEGT come from the germline V gene. V was shortened by 8 bases and J by 7 bases, with 18 bases between the two germline ends. The CDR3 coding sequence is TGTGCCAGCCAAGGGACTGAGACTAATGAGCAGTACTTC. Residues: CASQGTETNEQYF.

V and J are TRBV20-1 and TRBJ1-2, with TRBD1 as a possible D gene (5 bases). Trimming left V 0 bases short and J 7 bases short, with 9 bases between. Germline V CDR1 and CDR2: DFQATT, SNEGSKA (reference sequence). The length of the CDR3 is 12 residues. In DNA, the CDR3 is TGCAGTGCTAGAGAGGGGGGAAGTGGCTACACCTTC. Residues: CSAREGGSGYTF.

This clonotype was observed a single time. The J gene is TRBJ2-1, the V gene TRBV15; TRBD1 agrees at 8 bases. With V trimmed by 0 bases and J by 8 bases, 6 bases remained unmatched. CDR3 size: 15 residues. Germline CDR1 and CDR2: LNHNV and YYDKDF (reference sequence). DNA for the CDR3: TGTGCCACCAGCAGAGACGACAGGGGCGGCGATGAGCAGTTCTTC. This gives the protein CATSRDDRGGDEQFF. The full variable domain, with the rest looked up from reference TRBV15 and TRBJ2-1, is DAMVIQNPRYQVTQFGKPVTLSCSQTLNHNVMYWYQQKSSQAPKLLFHYYDKDFNNEADTPDNFQSRRPNTSFCFLDIRSPGLGDTAMYLCATSRDDRGGDEQFFGPGTRLTVL.

J is TRBJ1-1 and V is TRBV5-1; the D gene is possibly TRBD1 (5 bases). Deletions cut 5 bases from V and 0 bases from J, with 17 bases between. The CDR3 length is 16 residues. Per germline, CDR1 SGHRS and CDR2 YFSETQ. The CDR3 bases are TGCGCCAGCAGTCCGGACCCTACAGGTATGAACACTGAAGCTTTCTTT. Translated: CASSPDPTGMNTEAFF.

This clonotype was recorded a few times. The chain links TRBV2 to TRBJ2-5; the D gene is possibly TRBD2 (5 bases). The J call may be mistaken, given a closer DNA end match to TRBJ2-7. CDR1 and CDR2 from the germline V gene are SNHLY and FYNNEI. This CDR3 has 12 amino acids. Written as DNA, the CDR3 is TGTGCCAGCAGGACAAGTGGGAGCGAGCAGTACTTC. This encodes CASRTSGSEQYF.

V and J are TRBV24-1 and TRBJ1-4, with 12 positions matching TRBD1. The V gene end was trimmed by 3 bases and the J gene end by 1 base; junction bases not matched to a gene: 8. This CDR3 has 19 residues. The germline gives CDR1 KGHDR, CDR2 SFDVKD. This CDR3 is CATSDTAGTGGRTNEKLFF. Here the CDR3 DNA reads TGTGCCACCAGTGATACAGCCGGGACAGGGGGCAGAACTAATGAAAAACTGTTTTTT.

There are a few counts of this clonotype. The chain has TRBV7-2 and TRBJ2-3; 10 nucleotides align to TRBD2. The junction had 6 bases not matched to a gene; V was cut back by 1 base and J by 5 bases. The CDR3 has 16 amino acids. Germline CDR1 and CDR2: SGHTA and FQGNSA. The CDR3 DNA reads TGTGCCAGCAGCTTAGAGGAGCGGGGGGGCGTAGATACGCAGTATTTT. It codes for CASSLEERGGVDTQYF.

The rearrangement uses TRBV7-2 and TRBJ2-5, with D tentatively TRBD1 (6 bases). Trimming stripped 2 bases from V and 11 bases from J, with 21 bases between. The CDR3 spans 15 residues. Germline V gene lookup returns CDR1 SGHTA and CDR2 FQGNSA. CDR3 DNA: TGTGCCAGCAGCTTAACAGTGCCTTGGGACAATGAGCAGTACTTC. The encoded protein is CASSLTVPWDNEQYF.

The V gene is TRBV6-5, the J gene TRBJ2-7; weak D call: TRBD2 (7 bases). CDR3 length: 15 residues. CDR1 and CDR2 (germline): MNHEY, SVGAGI. V was trimmed by 6 bases and J by 0 bases, leaving 15 bases between them. As DNA, the CDR3 is TGTGCCAGCAGCCAGGGAGGGACAAGCTCCTACGAGCAGTACTTC. Translation: CASSQGGTSSYEQYF.

A single count supports this clonotype. The CDR3 sequence is CASSYLRDRVANEQYF. For the CDR3, the DNA is TGTGCCAGCAGTTATCTCCGGGACAGGGTAGCAAATGAGCAGTACTTC. The gene calls are TRBV6-2 or TRBV6-3 and TRBJ2-5, with 9 positions matching TRBD1. This CDR3 contains 16 residues. V was clipped by 3 bases and J by 11 bases; unmatched bases: 16. Germline V CDR1 and CDR2: MNHEY, SVGEGT.

As regards this clonotype: A much bigger clone sits one base away, suggesting this may be a read error. The J gene is TRBJ1-2, the V gene TRBV2; D is unclear. Germline lookup yields CDR1 SNHLY and CDR2 FYNNEI. The CDR3 is 12 residues long. Trimming took off 3 bases at V and 2 bases at J, with 4 bases between the two ends. In DNA, the CDR3 is TGTGCCAGCAGTGACATGAACTATGGCTACACCTTC. This gives the protein CASSDMNYGYTF. The full variable domain, rest sourced from reference TRBV2 and TRBJ1-2, is EPEVTQTPSHQVTQMGQEVILRCVPISNHLYFYWYRQILGQKVEFLVSFYNNEISEKSEIFDDQFSVERPDGSNFTLKIRSTKLEDSAMYFCASSDMNYGYTFGSGTRLTVV.

The V and J genes are TRBV20-1 and TRBJ2-3; no definite D call. Germline CDR1 reads DFQATT; CDR2 reads SNEGSKA (reference sequence). The CDR3 extends over 16 amino acids. V was clipped by 5 bases and J by 0 bases, with 18 bases between them. CDR3 nucleotide sequence: TGCAGTGCTCACCCCAGCCGCAGTACTAGCACAGATACGCAGTATTTT. Amino acids: CSAHPSRSTSTDTQYF.

The chain combines TRBV5-5 with TRBJ2-6, with unresolved D. Per germline, CDR1 SGHKS and CDR2 YYEKEE (reference sequence). The CDR3 loop spans 18 amino acids. Trimming stripped 4 bases from V and 0 bases from J, with 17 bases between. The CDR3 sequence: CASSPTAIKYSGANVLTF. CDR3 DNA: TGTGCCAGCAGCCCAACGGCGATTAAATACTCTGGGGCCAACGTCCTGACTTTC.

This clonotype was found a few times. The CDR3 DNA is TGTGCCAGCAGTTACAGGGGGGGCGTCTACGAGCAGTACTTC. This encodes CASSYRGGVYEQYF. The chain carries TRBV6-5 and TRBJ2-7; a possible D gene is TRBD2 (7 bases). V shed 2 bases and J shed 3 bases, with 11 bases lying between them. CDR1 and CDR2 from the germline V gene are MNHEY and SVGAGI. The CDR3 sequence is 14 residues long.

The chain combines TRBV29-1 with TRBJ2-3; D is possibly TRBD1 or TRBD2 (5 bases each). This CDR3 is built from 14 residues. Germline V CDR1 and CDR2: SQVTM, ANQGSEA. V was pared by 6 bases and J by 2 bases, with 15 bases between. The CDR3 coding sequence is TGCAGCGTGGAAACGGGACGGATCACAGATACGCAGTATTTT. This sequence encodes CSVETGRITDTQYF.

CDR3 coding DNA: TGTGCCAGCAGCTTCTTAGCGGGGGCGGTACAAGAGACCCAGTACTTC. Amino acid sequence: CASSFLAGAVQETQYF. The chain employs TRBV7-2 and TRBJ2-5, with 9 bases aligning to TRBD2. The CDR3 has 16 residues. V gave up 3 bases and J gave up 2 bases; unmatched junction bases: 7. Per the germline V gene, CDR1 is SGHTA and CDR2 is FQGNSA.

This clonotype came up a few times. This chain links TRBV7-6 with TRBJ1-1; no firm D call. The germline V and J ends were trimmed by 0 bases and 2 bases, with 10 bases remaining between them. The CDR3 covers 15 residues. Germline V gene sequence: CDR1 SGHVS, CDR2 FNYEAQ. The CDR3 sequence is CASSLAFRGNTEAFF. The CDR3 DNA sequence: TGTGCCAGCAGCTTAGCATTCCGGGGAAACACTGAAGCTTTCTTT.

The J gene is TRBJ2-7, the V gene TRBV7-9; 10 bases match TRBD1. CDR3 length: 15 residues. Germline V gene lookup returns CDR1 SEHNR and CDR2 FQNEAQ (reference sequence). V lost 4 bases to trimming and J lost 3 bases; unmatched junction nucleotides: 6. CDR3 loop: CASSSAGTGVYEQYF. In DNA, the CDR3 is TGTGCCAGCAGCTCGGCCGGGACAGGGGTCTACGAGCAGTACTTC.

This chain connects TRBV13 to TRBJ2-3; D gene uncertain. CDR1 and CDR2 (germline): PRHDT, FYEKMQ (reference sequence). The length of the CDR3 is 15 residues. V was trimmed by 4 bases and J by 5 bases, leaving 16 bases between them. CDR3 coding DNA: TGTGCCAGCAGCTCCCTCGCGCCGATTGTAGATACGCAGTATTTT. Residues: CASSSLAPIVDTQYF.

This clonotype appeared once. The chain combines TRBV28 with TRBJ2-7, with a possible D match to TRBD2 (6 bases). Germline assignment: CDR1 MDHEN and CDR2 SYDVKM. Trimming stripped 5 bases from V and 7 bases from J, with 15 bases between. The CDR3 runs 13 residues. CDR3 residues: CASSVLGRGEQYF. The DNA of the CDR3 is TGTGCCAGCAGTGTATTAGGGCGGGGTGAGCAGTACTTC.

The chain is built from TRBV20-1 and TRBJ2-3; 10 bases align to TRBD2. V dropped 4 bases and J dropped 4; count of bases not matched to a gene: 14. The CDR3 is 17 residues long. Germline V lookup: CDR1 DFQATT, CDR2 SNEGSKA (reference sequence). The CDR3 here is CSATPQVATSGADTQYF. CDR3 nucleotide sequence: TGCAGTGCTACCCCCCAGGTTGCAACTAGCGGGGCAGATACGCAGTATTTT.

The gene calls are TRBV29-1 and TRBJ2-5, with 9 bases fitting TRBD2. Germline V gene data show CDR1 as SQVTM and CDR2 as ANQGSEA. The CDR3 totals 14 residues. V trimming: 4 bases; J trimming: 11 bases; junction bases outside the gene matches: 14. The CDR3 DNA sequence: TGCAGCGTTGGTTCGGCGGGAGGGCCTTCTGAGCAGTACTTC. Amino acids: CSVGSAGGPSEQYF.

The J gene is TRBJ2-2, the V gene TRBV7-2, with 15 bases aligning to TRBD2. With 5 bases clipped from V and 3 bases from J, the junction kept 7 bases outside the gene matches. The CDR3 covers 18 residues. Germline V CDR1 and CDR2: SGHTA, FQGNSA. The CDR3 reads CASSMGLAGGLDTGELFF. The CDR3 region has the DNA TGTGCCAGCAGCATGGGACTAGCGGGAGGTCTTGACACCGGGGAGCTGTTTTTT.